The clone carrying this TCR beta chain was found once. Its antigen remains unknown. These data belong to a study of persistence of HIV-infected CD4 T cells. Stimulation used 8 to 10 ug/mL lysate from CMV-infected fibroblasts. CD40L-negative CD69-negative CD45RO-high memory CD4+ T cells were sorted as populations depleted of antigen-responding cells. For at least 4 years, plasma HIV-1 RNA was undetectable (<50 copies/mL). This CDR3 has 16 amino acids. The germline V and J ends were trimmed by 4 bases and 1 base, with 15 bases remaining between them. This was the immunoSEQ version 4 assay in survey mode. The repertoire was sequenced with immunoSEQ multiplex PCR; TCRdb's copy has only in-frame clones and lacks some. The data contain 25,000 to 30,000 clones, roughly four fifths of them singletons.

This specimen was CD4+ T cells sorted from PBMCs after roughly 20-hour stimulation, taken from a patient who received antiretroviral therapy. The genes are TRBV5-3 and TRBJ1-3; no definite D call. TRBV5-3 is given ORF status, its function remaining uncertain. This TCR came from an adult man with HIV who was CMV-seropositive. The CDR3 reads CARSRGQPTSGNTIYF. In nucleotides, the CDR3 is TGTGCCAGAAGCCGAGGCCAGCCGACTTCTGGAAACACCATATATTTT.